The clone carrying this T cell receptor beta chain was observed many times. The antigen is unknown. The authors prepared the TCRbeta library with unique molecular identifiers. TCRdb re-called the PCR reads with MiXCR, one entry per CDR3 protein. The sample has about 160,000 distinct CDR3 sequences; 11% are singletons. This entry comes from a study of T-cell reconstitution after alpha-beta-depleted transplantation in children. J lost 5 bases, V lost 6 bases, and 9 bases had no gene match. Germline V CDR1 and CDR2: SGHVS, FQNEAQ. The CDR3 length is 15 residues. Findings and limits, study-wide: Surviving recipient T cells and thymic progenitors underlay high day-60 TCRbeta diversity in some patients. In patients about two months after transplant, alpha-beta T cells reportedly arose from several hundred expanded graft clones.

The V gene is TRBV7-8, the J gene TRBJ2-1, with TRBD1 identical over 8 bases. This material consisted of PBMCs, taken before TCRalphabeta/CD19-depleted stem cell transplant. The clonotype originates from a boy aged 2-9 years with acute myeloid leukemia, due to receive a stem cell transplant. The CDR3: CASRLGTGLNNEQFF. CDR3 sequence (DNA): TGTGCCAGCAGGCTGGGGACAGGTCTAAACAATGAGCAGTTCTTC.